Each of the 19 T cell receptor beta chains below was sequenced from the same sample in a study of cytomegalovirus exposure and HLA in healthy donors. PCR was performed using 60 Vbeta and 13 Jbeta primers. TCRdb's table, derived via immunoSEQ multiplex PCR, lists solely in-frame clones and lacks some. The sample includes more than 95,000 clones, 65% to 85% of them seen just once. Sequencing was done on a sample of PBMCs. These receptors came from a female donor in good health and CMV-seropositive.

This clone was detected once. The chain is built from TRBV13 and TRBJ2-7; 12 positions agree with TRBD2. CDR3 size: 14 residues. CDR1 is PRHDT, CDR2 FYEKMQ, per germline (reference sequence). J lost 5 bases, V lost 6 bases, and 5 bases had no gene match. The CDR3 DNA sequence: TGTGCCAGCAGAAGACTAGCGGGAGTAAACGAGCAGTACTTC. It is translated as CASRRLAGVNEQYF. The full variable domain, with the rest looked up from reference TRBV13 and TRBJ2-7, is AAGVIQSPRHLIKEKRETATLKCYPIPRHDTVYWYQQGPGQDPQFLISFYEKMQSDKGSIPDRFSAQQFSDYHSELNMSSLELGDSALYFCASRRLAGVNEQYFGPGTRLTVT.

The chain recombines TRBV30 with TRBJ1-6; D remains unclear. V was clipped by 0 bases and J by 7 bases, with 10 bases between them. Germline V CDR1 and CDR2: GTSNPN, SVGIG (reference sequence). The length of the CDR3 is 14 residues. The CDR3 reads CAWSVAVPNSPLHF. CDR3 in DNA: TGTGCCTGGAGTGTCGCAGTCCCGAATTCACCCCTCCACTTT.

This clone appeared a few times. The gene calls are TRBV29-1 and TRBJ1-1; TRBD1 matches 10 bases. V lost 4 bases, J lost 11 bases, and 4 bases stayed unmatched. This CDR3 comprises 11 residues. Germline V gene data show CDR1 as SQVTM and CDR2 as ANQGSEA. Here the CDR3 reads CSVVRDRGAFF. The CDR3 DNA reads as TGCAGCGTTGTCAGGGACAGGGGTGCTTTCTTT.

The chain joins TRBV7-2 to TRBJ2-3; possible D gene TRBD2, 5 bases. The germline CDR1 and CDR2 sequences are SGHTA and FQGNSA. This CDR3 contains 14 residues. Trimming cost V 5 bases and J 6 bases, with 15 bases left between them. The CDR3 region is CASSPTEVGDTQYF. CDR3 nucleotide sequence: TGTGCCAGCAGCCCGACGGAGGTCGGGGATACGCAGTATTTT.

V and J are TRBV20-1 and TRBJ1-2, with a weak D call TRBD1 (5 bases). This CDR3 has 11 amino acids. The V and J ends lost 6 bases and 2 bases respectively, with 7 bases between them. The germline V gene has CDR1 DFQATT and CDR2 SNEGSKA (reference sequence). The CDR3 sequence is CSATENYGYTF. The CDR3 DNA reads TGCAGTGCGACAGAAAACTATGGCTACACCTTC.

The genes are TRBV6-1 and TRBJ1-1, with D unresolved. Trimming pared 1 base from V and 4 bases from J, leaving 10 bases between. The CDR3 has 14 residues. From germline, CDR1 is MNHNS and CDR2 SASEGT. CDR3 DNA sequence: TGTGCCAGCAGTGAAGGGGCAGCCCCCACTGAAGCTTTCTTT. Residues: CASSEGAAPTEAFF.

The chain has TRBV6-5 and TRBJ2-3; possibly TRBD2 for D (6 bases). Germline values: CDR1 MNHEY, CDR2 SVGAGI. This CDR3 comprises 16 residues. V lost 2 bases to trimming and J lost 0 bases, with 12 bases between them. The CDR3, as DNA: TGTGCCAGCAGTTACCATATAGCGGCTAGCACAGATACGCAGTATTTT. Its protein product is CASSYHIAASTDTQYF.

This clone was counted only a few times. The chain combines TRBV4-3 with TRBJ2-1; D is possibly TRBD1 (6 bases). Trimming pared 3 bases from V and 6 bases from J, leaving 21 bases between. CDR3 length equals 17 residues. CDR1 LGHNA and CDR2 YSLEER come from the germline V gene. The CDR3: CASSQNQGTKRVNEQFF. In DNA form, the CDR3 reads TGCGCCAGCAGCCAGAATCAAGGGACAAAAAGGGTCAATGAGCAGTTCTTC.

CDR3 sequence (DNA): TGCGCCAGCAGCTGGACAGGGCGAGGGGCTGAAGCTTTCTTT. Amino acid sequence: CASSWTGRGAEAFF. The chain combines TRBV5-1 with TRBJ1-1; TRBD1 aligns across 8 bases. V dropped 3 bases and J dropped 6; count of bases not matched to a gene: 7. The CDR3 totals 14 residues. The germline gives CDR1 SGHRS, CDR2 YFSETQ.

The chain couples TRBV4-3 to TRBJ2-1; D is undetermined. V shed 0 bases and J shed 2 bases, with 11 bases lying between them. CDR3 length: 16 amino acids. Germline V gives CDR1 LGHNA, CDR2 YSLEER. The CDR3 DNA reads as TGCGCCAGCAGCCAAGATGGTACAGTTACCTACAATGAGCAGTTCTTC. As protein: CASSQDGTVTYNEQFF.

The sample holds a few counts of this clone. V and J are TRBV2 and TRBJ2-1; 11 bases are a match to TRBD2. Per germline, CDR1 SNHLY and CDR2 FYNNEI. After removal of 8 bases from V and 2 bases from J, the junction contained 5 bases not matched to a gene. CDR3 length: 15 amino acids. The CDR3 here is CASSLLAGAYNEQFF. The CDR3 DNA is TGTGCCAGCTCCTTACTAGCGGGGGCCTACAATGAGCAGTTCTTC.

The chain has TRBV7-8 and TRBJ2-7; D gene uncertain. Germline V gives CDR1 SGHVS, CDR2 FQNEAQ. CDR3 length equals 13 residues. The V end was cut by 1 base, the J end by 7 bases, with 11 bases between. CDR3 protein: CASSLEAALEQYF. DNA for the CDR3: TGTGCCAGCAGCTTAGAGGCGGCACTTGAGCAGTACTTC.

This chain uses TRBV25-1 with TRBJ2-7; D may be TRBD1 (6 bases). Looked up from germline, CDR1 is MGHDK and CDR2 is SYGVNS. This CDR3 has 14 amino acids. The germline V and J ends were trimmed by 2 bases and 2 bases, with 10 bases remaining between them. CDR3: CASSESTGTYEQYF. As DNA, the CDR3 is TGTGCCAGCAGTGAAAGTACAGGGACCTACGAGCAGTACTTC.

CDR3 in DNA: TGTGCCAGCAGCGCACAGGGGGGGTCGACCTACGAGCAGTACTTC. Its translation is CASSAQGGSTYEQYF. V is TRBV9 and J is TRBJ2-7; D possibly corresponds to TRBD1 (8 bases). The CDR3 covers 15 residues. Germline CDR1 SGDLS, CDR2 YYNGEE. V was clipped by 3 bases and J by 2 bases, with 15 bases between them.

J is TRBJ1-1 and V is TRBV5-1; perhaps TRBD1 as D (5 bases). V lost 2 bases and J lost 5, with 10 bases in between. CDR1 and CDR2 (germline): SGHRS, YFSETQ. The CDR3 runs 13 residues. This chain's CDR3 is CASSFRGLTEAFF. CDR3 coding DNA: TGCGCCAGCAGCTTTCGGGGGTTGACTGAAGCTTTCTTT.

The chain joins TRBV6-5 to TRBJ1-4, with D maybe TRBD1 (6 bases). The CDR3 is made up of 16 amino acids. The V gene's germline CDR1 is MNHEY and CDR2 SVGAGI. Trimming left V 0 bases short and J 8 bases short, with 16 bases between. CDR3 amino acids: CASSYSIGAGGEKLFF. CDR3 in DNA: TGTGCCAGCAGTTACTCGATTGGGGCGGGGGGCGAAAAACTGTTTTTT.

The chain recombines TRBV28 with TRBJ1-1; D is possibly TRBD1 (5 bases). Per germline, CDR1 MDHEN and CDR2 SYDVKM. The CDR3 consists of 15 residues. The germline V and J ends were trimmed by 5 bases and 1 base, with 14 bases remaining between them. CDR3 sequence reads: CASSGGALGNTEAFF. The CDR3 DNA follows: TGTGCCAGCAGTGGAGGGGCCCTTGGGAACACTGAAGCTTTCTTT.

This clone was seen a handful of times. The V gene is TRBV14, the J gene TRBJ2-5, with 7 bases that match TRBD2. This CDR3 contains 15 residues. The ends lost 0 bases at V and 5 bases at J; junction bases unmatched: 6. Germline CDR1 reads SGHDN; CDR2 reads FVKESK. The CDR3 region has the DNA TGTGCCAGCAGCCAAGATCGACTAGCACTGGAGACCCAGTACTTC. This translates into CASSQDRLALETQYF. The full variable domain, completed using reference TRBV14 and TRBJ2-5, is EAGVTQFPSHSVIEKGQTVTLRCDPISGHDNLYWYRRVMGKEIKFLLHFVKESKQDESGMPNNRFLAERTGGTYSTLKVQPAELEDSGVYFCASSQDRLALETQYFGPGTRLLVL.

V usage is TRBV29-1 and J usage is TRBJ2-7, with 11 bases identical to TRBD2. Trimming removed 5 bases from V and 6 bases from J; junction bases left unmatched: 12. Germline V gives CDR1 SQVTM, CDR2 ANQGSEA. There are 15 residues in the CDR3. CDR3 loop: CSVRGTSGPYSEQYF. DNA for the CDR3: TGCAGCGTTCGCGGGACTAGCGGCCCTTATTCCGAGCAGTACTTC.